The entry below gives a single T cell receptor beta chain sequence along with its context. TCRdb reprocessed the reads via MiXCR and lists one record per CDR3 protein. The repertoire includes 150,000 to 190,000 distinct CDR3 sequences, roughly a quarter of them detected once, and roughly 9.8% sits in the top ten. This entry is derived from a study of T cell repertoires in cytomegalovirus infection. Study as a whole: Indications of both CMV infection and matching HLA type were provided by public TCR beta signatures.

The clonotype was recovered from a human donor in good health (CMV status not recorded). Some clones in this sample may be carry-over from other donors' samples. Sequencing input: PBMCs.

CDR3: CASSVRSEEQYF. CDR3 coding DNA: TGTGCCAGCAGTGTTAGATCGGAGGAGCAGTACTTC. This chain links TRBV2 with TRBJ2-7; D is unclear. This CDR3 is 12 amino acids long. Germline loops: CDR1 SNHLY, CDR2 FYNNEI. V was shortened by 4 bases and J by 7 bases, with 11 bases between the two germline ends.